The sequence of this T cell receptor (beta chain) was determined in a study of regulatory T cells in long-lasting Graves disease. Overall study findings and caveats: Persistent-disease Graves' patients showed less TCR diversity than new cases. Persistent disease exhibited a predilection for TRBV28, TRBJ1-2 and TRBJ2-5.

CDR3 length: 16 residues. Germline CDR1 MNHEY, CDR2 SVGEGT. CDR3-region Arm-PCR and iRepertoire HTBI primers produced the TCR beta libraries. One entry per CDR3 protein results from TCRdb running MiXCR on the multiplex PCR reads. Of some 330,000 distinct CDR3 sequences listed, 12% are singletons. Indicated time point: newly diagnosed GD, antithyroid drugs for less than 3 months. Extracted RNA from PBMCs served as the source of the TCR library. To note about this clonotype: As yet, its antigen is unknown. A much larger clone lies a single base off, so this may be a read error.

Another study also made use of these data, one on T cells in Graves' hyperthyroidism and ophthalmopathy. This second study says: Uncontrolled infection, other autoimmune disease, pregnancy and lactation each barred patients from inclusion.

The sequence derives from a woman younger than 35 with Graves disease. V is TRBV6-2 or TRBV6-3 and J is TRBJ2-5; TRBD1 is a possible D gene (6 bases). This specimen was peripheral blood mononuclear cells (PBMCs), taken at new diagnosis, from a patient treated with antithyroid drugs. CDR3 bases: TGTGCCAGCAGTTACTCGACAGGTTCGACCCAAGGGACCCAGTACTTC. Its protein is CASSYSTGSTQGTQYF.